The 14 T cell receptor beta chains below come from one sample, sequenced in a study of CD8 T cells in Susac syndrome. A quantity of roughly 0.5 to 1 ug RNA underwent reverse transcription using random hexamers. TCRdb recomputed calls from the immunoSEQ multiplex PCR reads with MiXCR, one row per CDR3 protein. The data contain over 95,000 distinct CDR3 sequences, about 90% of them singletons. The specimen sequenced was CD4+ T cells from PBMCs. The receptors come from a human donor in good health.

The chain combines TRBV10-3 with TRBJ1-2, with TRBD1 identical over 10 bases. V was pared by 8 bases and J by 3 bases, with 3 bases of the junction left unmatched. CDR3 length: 13 amino acids. Germline assignment: CDR1 ENHRY and CDR2 SYGVKD. CDR3 sequence (DNA): TGTGCCATCGGACAGGGGGAAGACTATGGCTACACCTTC. Amino acid sequence: CAIGQGEDYGYTF.

The chain uses TRBV30 and TRBJ1-5; 7 bases line up with TRBD1. The CDR3 length is 13 residues. The V gene end was trimmed by 8 bases and the J gene end by 6 bases; junction bases not matched to a gene: 10. Germline loops: CDR1 GTSNPN, CDR2 SVGIG (reference sequence). For the CDR3, the DNA is TGTGCCGGCAAACAGGGGCCGTCTCAGCCCCAGCATTTT. Translating gives CAGKQGPSQPQHF.

The rearrangement joins TRBV6-5 to TRBJ2-7; D possibly corresponds to TRBD1 (6 bases). V lost 0 bases to trimming and J lost 9 bases, with 15 bases between them. This CDR3 comprises 14 residues. Germline-derived CDR1 and CDR2 are MNHEY and SVGAGI. The CDR3 DNA reads as TGTGCCAGCAGTTACTCGACACAGGGAATAGGGCAGTACTTC. This translates into CASSYSTQGIGQYF.

The chain couples TRBV2 to TRBJ2-7, with D uncertain. The CDR3 runs to 11 residues. Trimming removed 6 bases at V and 3 bases at J, with 6 bases between. Germline CDR1 reads SNHLY; CDR2 reads FYNNEI. The CDR3 DNA reads as TGTGCCAGCAGGGAGATCTACGAGCAGTACTTC. As protein: CASREIYEQYF.

The gene calls are TRBV6-2 or TRBV6-3 and TRBJ2-1, with 9 bases matching TRBD2. V shed 6 bases, J shed 2 bases, and the junction held 5 bases outside the gene matches. The CDR3 consists of 15 residues. Germline V gene lookup returns CDR1 MNHEY and CDR2 SVGEGT. The CDR3 spells CASSEGLATYNEQFF. In DNA form, the CDR3 reads TGTGCCAGCAGCGAGGGACTAGCTACCTACAATGAGCAGTTCTTC.

This chain uses TRBV20-1 with TRBJ2-1, with TRBD2 identical over 7 bases. Per germline, CDR1 DFQATT and CDR2 SNEGSKA (reference sequence). The CDR3 is 15 amino acids. Trimming took 4 bases from V and 5 from J; bases not matched to a gene: 11. The CDR3 DNA follows: TGCAGTGCTACCGTGGGTCTAGCGGCTGACAATGAGCAGTTCTTC. It translates to CSATVGLAADNEQFF.

The chain carries TRBV27 and TRBJ1-5; D not resolved. Germline V gives CDR1 MNHEY, CDR2 SMNVEV (reference sequence). The CDR3 has 12 amino acids. V was shortened by 3 bases and J by 4 bases, with 4 bases between the two germline ends. The CDR3 loop is CASSFPNQPQHF. As DNA, the CDR3 is TGTGCCAGCAGTTTTCCTAATCAGCCCCAGCATTTT.

The table lists this clonotype with a few counts. This chain connects TRBV14 to TRBJ2-3; D is unclear. Trimming removed 3 bases at V and 1 base at J, with 8 bases between. From germline, CDR1 is SGHDN and CDR2 FVKESK. CDR3 length: 14 amino acids. The CDR3 DNA is TGTGCCAGCAGCCAGGCCCGAGGCACAGATACGCAGTATTTT. Its translation is CASSQARGTDTQYF.

The CDR3 coding sequence is TGTGCCAGCAGCTTAGCCTCAGGGTCCTACGAGCAGTACTTC. Translated: CASSLASGSYEQYF. The V and J genes are TRBV7-9 and TRBJ2-7; D is possibly TRBD1 (5 bases). This CDR3 is 14 amino acids long. V was trimmed by 0 bases and J by 1 base, leaving 7 bases between them. Looked up from germline, CDR1 is SEHNR and CDR2 is FQNEAQ (reference sequence).

The chain joins TRBV28 to TRBJ2-1; 13 nucleotides match TRBD2. CDR1 and CDR2 (germline): MDHEN, SYDVKM. This CDR3 is 17 amino acids long. Trimming at V came to 4 bases and at J to 7 bases, leaving 10 bases not matched to a gene. The CDR3, as DNA: TGTGCCAGCAGTTCGAGACTAGCGGGAGGCTACAGAAATGAGCAGTTCTTC. It encodes CASSSRLAGGYRNEQFF.

The chain couples TRBV7-3 to TRBJ2-2, with D perhaps assigned TRBD1 or TRBD2 (7 bases each). The CDR3 loop spans 14 amino acids. Germline CDR1 reads SGHTA; CDR2 reads FQGTGA. V was pared by 4 bases and J by 3 bases, with 9 bases between. The CDR3 is CASSSGGDTGELFF. In nucleotides, the CDR3 is TGTGCCAGCAGCTCAGGGGGGGACACCGGGGAGCTGTTTTTT.

CDR3 loop: CASSLVAEQNTGELFF. The CDR3, as DNA: TGTGCCAGCAGCTTGGTTGCGGAGCAGAACACCGGGGAGCTGTTTTTT. The gene calls are TRBV5-4 and TRBJ2-2; D gene unclear. Per germline, CDR1 SGHNT and CDR2 YYREEE (reference sequence). CDR3 length: 16 residues. V was trimmed by 0 bases and J by 1 base, leaving 10 bases between them.

The chain has TRBV10-3 and TRBJ1-1, with D perhaps TRBD1 (5 bases). V was trimmed by 0 bases and J by 6 bases, leaving 17 bases between them. The length of the CDR3 is 16 residues. CDR1 and CDR2 (germline): ENHRY, SYGVKD. The CDR3: CAISESRVGAHAEAFF. The CDR3 coding sequence is TGTGCCATCAGTGAGTCCAGAGTTGGGGCGCACGCTGAAGCTTTCTTT.

DNA for the CDR3: TGCAGCGTTGGCGCCGACAATGAGCAGTTCTTC. Its translation is CSVGADNEQFF. The chain links TRBV29-1 to TRBJ2-1; D gene ambiguous. CDR3 length: 11 amino acids. Germline CDR1 and CDR2: SQVTM and ANQGSEA. The V end was cut by 4 bases, the J end by 5 bases, with 6 bases between.